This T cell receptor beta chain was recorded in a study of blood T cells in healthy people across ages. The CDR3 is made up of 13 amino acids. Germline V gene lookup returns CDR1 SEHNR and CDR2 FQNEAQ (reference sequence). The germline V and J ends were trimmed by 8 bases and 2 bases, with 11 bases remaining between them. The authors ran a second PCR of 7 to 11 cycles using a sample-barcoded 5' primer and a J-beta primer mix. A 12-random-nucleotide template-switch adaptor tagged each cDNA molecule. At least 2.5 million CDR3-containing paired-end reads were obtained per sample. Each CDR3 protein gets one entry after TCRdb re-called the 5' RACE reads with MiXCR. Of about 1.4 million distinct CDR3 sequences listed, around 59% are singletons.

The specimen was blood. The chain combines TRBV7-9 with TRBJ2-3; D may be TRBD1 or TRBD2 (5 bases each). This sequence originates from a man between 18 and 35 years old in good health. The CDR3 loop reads CASGTGPTDTQYF. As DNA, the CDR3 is TGTGCCAGCGGTACGGGGCCCACAGATACGCAGTATTTT.